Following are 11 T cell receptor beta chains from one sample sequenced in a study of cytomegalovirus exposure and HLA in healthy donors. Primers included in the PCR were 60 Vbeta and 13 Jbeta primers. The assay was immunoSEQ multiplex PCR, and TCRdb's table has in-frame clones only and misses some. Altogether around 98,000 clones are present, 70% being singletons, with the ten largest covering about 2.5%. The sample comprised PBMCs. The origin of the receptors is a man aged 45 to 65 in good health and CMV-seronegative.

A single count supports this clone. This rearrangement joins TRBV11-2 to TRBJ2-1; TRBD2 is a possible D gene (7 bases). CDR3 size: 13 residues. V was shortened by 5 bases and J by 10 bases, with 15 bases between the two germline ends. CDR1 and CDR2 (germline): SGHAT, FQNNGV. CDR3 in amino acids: CASSLGGLAEQFF. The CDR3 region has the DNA TGTGCCAGCAGCCTCGGGGGGCTCGCCGAGCAGTTCTTC. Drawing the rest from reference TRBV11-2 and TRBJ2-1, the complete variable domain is EAGVAQSPRYKIIEKRQSVAFWCNPISGHATLYWYQQILGQGPKLLIQFQNNGVVDDSQLPKDRFSAERLKGVDSTLKIQPAKLEDSAVYLCASSLGGLAEQFFGPGTRLTVL.

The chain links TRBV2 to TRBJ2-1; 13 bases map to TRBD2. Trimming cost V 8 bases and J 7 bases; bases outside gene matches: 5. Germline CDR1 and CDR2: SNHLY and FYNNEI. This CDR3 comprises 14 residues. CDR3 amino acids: CASAGTSGTNEQFF. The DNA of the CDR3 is TGTGCCAGCGCGGGGACTAGCGGGACTAATGAGCAGTTCTTC.

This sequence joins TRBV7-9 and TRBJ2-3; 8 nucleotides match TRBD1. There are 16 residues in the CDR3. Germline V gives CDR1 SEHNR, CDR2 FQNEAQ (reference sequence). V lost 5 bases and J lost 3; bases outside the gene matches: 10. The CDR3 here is CASSQPGGAETDTQYF. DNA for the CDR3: TGTGCCAGCAGCCAACCAGGGGGCGCAGAGACAGATACGCAGTATTTT.

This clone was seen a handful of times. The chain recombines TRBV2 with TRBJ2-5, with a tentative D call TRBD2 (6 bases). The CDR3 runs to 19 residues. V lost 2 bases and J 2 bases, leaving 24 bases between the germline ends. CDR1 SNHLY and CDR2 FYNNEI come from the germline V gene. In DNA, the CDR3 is TGTGCCAGCAGTGAACCCCGGAGGGTAGCGGCAGATTTACAAGAGACCCAGTACTTC. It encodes CASSEPRRVAADLQETQYF.

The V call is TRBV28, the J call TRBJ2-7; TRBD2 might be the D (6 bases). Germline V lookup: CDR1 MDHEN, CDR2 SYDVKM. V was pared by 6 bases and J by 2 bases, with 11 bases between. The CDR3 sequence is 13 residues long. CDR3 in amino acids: CASSPPGAYEQYF. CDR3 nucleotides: TGTGCCAGCAGCCCCCCGGGGGCCTACGAGCAGTACTTC. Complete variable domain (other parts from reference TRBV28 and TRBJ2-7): DVKVTQSSRYLVKRTGEKVFLECVQDMDHENMFWYRQDPGLGLRLIYFSYDVKMKEKGDIPEGYSVSREKKERFSLILESASTNQTSMYLCASSPPGAYEQYFGPGTRLTVT.

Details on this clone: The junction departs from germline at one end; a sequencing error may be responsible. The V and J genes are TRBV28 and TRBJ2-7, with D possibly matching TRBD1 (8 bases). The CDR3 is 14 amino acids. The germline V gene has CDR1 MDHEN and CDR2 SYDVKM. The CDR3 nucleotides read TGTGCCGGCAGTTTGGGGGGGACAGGTTACGAGCAGTACTTC. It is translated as CAGSLGGTGYEQYF.

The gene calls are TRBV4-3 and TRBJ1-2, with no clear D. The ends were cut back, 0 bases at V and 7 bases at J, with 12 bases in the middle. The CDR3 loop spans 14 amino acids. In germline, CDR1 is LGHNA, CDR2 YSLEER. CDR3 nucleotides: TGCGCCAGCAGCCAAGATATAGGGAGTGGTGGCTACACCTTC. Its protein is CASSQDIGSGGYTF.

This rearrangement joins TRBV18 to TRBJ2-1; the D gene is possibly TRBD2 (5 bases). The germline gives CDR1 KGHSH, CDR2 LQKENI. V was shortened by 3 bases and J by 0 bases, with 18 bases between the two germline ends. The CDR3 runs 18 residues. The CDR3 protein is CASSPERLGLSSYNEQFF. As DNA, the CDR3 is TGTGCCAGCTCACCTGAGCGGTTGGGTTTGAGCTCCTACAATGAGCAGTTCTTC.

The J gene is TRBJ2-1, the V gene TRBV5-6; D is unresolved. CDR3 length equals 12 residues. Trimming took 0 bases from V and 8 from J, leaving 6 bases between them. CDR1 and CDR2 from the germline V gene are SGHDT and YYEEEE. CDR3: CASSLESYEQFF. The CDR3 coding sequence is TGTGCCAGCAGCTTGGAAAGCTATGAGCAGTTCTTC.

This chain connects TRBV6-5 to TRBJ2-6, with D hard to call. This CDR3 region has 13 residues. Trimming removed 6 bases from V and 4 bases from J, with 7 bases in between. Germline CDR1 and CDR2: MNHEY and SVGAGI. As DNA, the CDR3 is TGTGCCAGCAGGGGCTCCGGGGCCAACGTCCTGACTTTC. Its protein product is CASRGSGANVLTF.

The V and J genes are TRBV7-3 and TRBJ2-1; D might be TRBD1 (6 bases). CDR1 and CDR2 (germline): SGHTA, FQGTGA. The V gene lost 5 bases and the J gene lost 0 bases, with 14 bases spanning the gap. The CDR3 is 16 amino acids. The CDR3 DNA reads TGTGCCAGCAGCGCCGGGGACACCGGCTCCTACAATGAGCAGTTCTTC. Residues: CASSAGDTGSYNEQFF. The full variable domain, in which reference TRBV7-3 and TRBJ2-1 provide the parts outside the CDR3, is GAGVSQTPSNKVTEKGKYVELRCDPISGHTALYWYRQSLGQGPEFLIYFQGTGAADDSGLPNDRFFAVRPEGSVSTLKIQRTERGDSAVYLCASSAGDTGSYNEQFFGPGTRLTVL.